This TCR beta chain was observed in a study of blood T cell repertoires in COVID-19. The overall study: Whether acute or convalescent, the COVID-19 samples came from the United States, Italy and Spain. PBMCs, B-cell-depleted T cells, or T cells provided the cDNA or gDNA that made up the material.

Methods used by the authors: It was from reference gene primer amplification that nucleated cell counts were estimated. Libraries were prepared by immunoSEQ multiplex PCR; TCRdb keeps only in-frame clonotypes and omits some of them. V, J and clone size are those of that table, while D and trimming were read from the DNA. The table has some 120,000 clones, 81% seen once; the top ten hold under 11%. The germline CDR1 and CDR2 sequences are MNHEY and SVGEGT. The CDR3 loop spans 15 amino acids. V shed 0 bases and J shed 7 bases, with 12 bases lying between them. The sample comprised peripheral blood. This sequence originates from a human donor in a cohort sampled during active COVID-19. This sequence joins TRBV6-2 or TRBV6-3 and TRBJ2-2, with no clear D. CDR3 sequence: CASSYSRVYDGELFF. CDR3 DNA sequence: TGTGCCAGCAGTTACTCGAGAGTGTATGACGGGGAGCTGTTTTTT.